The clone carrying this TCR beta chain was counted at least ten times. The data were taken from a study of T cells after yellow fever vaccination. Study summary: CD3, CD45RA, CCR7 and CD95 defined the sorted EM, EMRA, CM and Tscm memory subsets.

TCRdb re-called the 5' RACE reads with MiXCR, one entry per CDR3 protein. The sample lists approximately 31,000 distinct CDR3 sequences; roughly a tenth were seen once. The germline V gene has CDR1 DFQATT and CDR2 SNEGSKA (reference sequence). V was cut by 6 bases and J by 4 bases, with 20 bases left in between. The CDR3 contains 15 residues. Study observations and caveats: Only a minor proportion of clonotypes was detected across both CD4 and CD8 compartments. Weaker in magnitude, the secondary response showed a faster peak on day 5 versus 15. After the booster, roughly 96% of CD4 and roughly nine tenths of CD8 primary-response clones were re-detected.

The input for sequencing was PBMCs, either bulk or a sorted T-cell subset (CD4+, CD8+, memory, or dextramer-sorted; not recorded which), taken less than 16 days after the first yellow fever vaccination. The sequence came from a man in his late teens or twenties who received the YFV17D yellow fever vaccine. V gene TRBV20-1 combines with J gene TRBJ2-3; possible D gene TRBD2, 7 bases. The CDR3 sequence: CSARLGGGTPDTQYF. The DNA of the CDR3 is TGCAGTGCCCGGTTGGGGGGGGGGACACCAGATACGCAGTATTTT.